The clone carrying this T cell receptor beta chain was counted only a few times. Its antigen is unknown. This record comes from a study of identical twins. Each CDR3 protein is one row after TCRdb ran MiXCR on the 5' RACE reads. The sample lists roughly 690,000 distinct CDR3 sequences, 21% occurring once. Healthy Caucasians made up all donors. Overall study findings and caveats: For cord blood, abundant beta clonotypes had fewer insertions, unlike memory repertoires, which showed none. Researchers caution that invariant MAIT and iNKT cells could partly confound zero-insertion analyses. Twins' surplus sharing was weaker for beta out-of-frame sequences.

CDR3 length equals 16 residues. The germline CDR1 and CDR2 sequences are WSHSY and SAAADI. V was clipped by 4 bases and J by 4 bases, with 17 bases between them. These records were also assigned to another study, of T cells expressing NK-cell markers.

The sequence was collected from a woman under 30 in good health. The V gene is TRBV10-2, the J gene TRBJ1-5, with unresolved D. Sequencing was carried out using PBMCs. The CDR3 loop reads CASSGEEGLLNQPQHF. For the CDR3, the DNA is TGCGCCAGCAGTGGGGAAGAGGGCTTGCTTAATCAGCCCCAGCATTTT.